The source of this T cell receptor beta chain is a study of OX40 agonist ivuxolimab in advanced cancers. Study overall: Patients assigned to dose escalation were diagnosed with hepatocellular carcinoma, melanoma, renal cell or head and neck cancer. Study results and limitations: It was also the case that some nonresponders had low normalized T-cell clonal expansion. Averaging showed that CD8+ T cells had more expanded clones than CD4+ did.

Trimming took 5 bases from V and 5 from J; bases not matched to a gene: 11. This CDR3 contains 15 residues. Looked up from germline, CDR1 is SGHVS and CDR2 is FQNEAQ. Generated by immunoSEQ multiplex PCR, the TCRdb table keeps only in-frame clones and is missing some. The sample includes about 64,000 clones, around 89% of them seen just once. A note on this clone: Its antigen is still unknown.

The sequencing here drew on CD4+ or CD8+ T cells sorted from blood, taken in a trial of the OX40 agonist ivuxolimab. This clonotype originated in an adult with an advanced solid tumor such as melanoma, head and neck, liver or kidney cancer. This sequence joins TRBV7-8 and TRBJ2-7, with 8 positions matching TRBD1. The CDR3 coding sequence is TGTGCCAGCAGCCAAAGCGACAGGGGATCCCACGAGCAGTACTTC. This translates into CASSQSDRGSHEQYF.